The present T cell receptor beta chain was sequenced within a study of regulatory T cells in long-lasting Graves disease (dated by TCRdb to 2020 to 2023). Some background on the complete study: To count as having persistent Graves' disease, a patient had to have received antithyroid drug treatment for over 5 years with TSH receptor autoantibodies remaining persistently positive. Patients with persistent Graves' disease were compared with patients with newly diagnosed Graves' disease using TCR sequencing and RNA sequencing of peripheral blood. A total of about 33 samples underwent TCR sequencing, from about 13 patients with persistent Graves' disease and around 20 patients with newly diagnosed Graves' disease. The study took place in China and was registered as a clinical trial. Persistent Graves' disease patients in the clinical cohort had taken antithyroid drugs for roughly ten years on average.

What the time point label conveys for this sample: persistent/refractory GD, antithyroid drugs over 5 years with positive TRAb. RNA was extracted from PBMCs in TRIzol for both TCR sequencing and RNA sequencing. The diagnosis of Graves' disease was made according to American Thyroid Association guidelines. Recruitment of patients was carried out at an endocrinology department in Xi'an, China. From each patient, around 9.3 milliliters of peripheral blood was collected into an EDTA anticoagulant tube. PBMCs were isolated by Ficoll Paque Plus density gradient separation without further T cell sorting. An Agilent 2100 Bioanalyzer and agarose gel were used to assess RNA quality, and a NanoDrop 2000 was used to measure RNA concentration. This clonotype was seen a few times. Its recognized antigen is unknown. Base-call qualities are not available, and no considerably larger clone is one nucleotide away. Study-wide findings and limitations: Persistent patients shared more public clonotypes among themselves (2,741) than newly diagnosed patients did (approximately 970). Compared with newly diagnosed patients, patients with persistent Graves' disease had lower TCR Shannon entropy and fewer highly expanded clones, which suggests clonal expansion. As a limitation, the authors acknowledged that the small sample size may reduce accuracy. Only peripheral blood was studied, because thyroid tissue, the primary lesion, was inaccessible. TRBV28, TRBJ1-2 and TRBJ2-5 were preferentially used in persistent disease, while TRBV20-1 and TRBJ2-1 were favored in newly diagnosed disease. Sequencing and analysis were limited to the TCR beta chain.

Compared with germline, V lacks 5 bases and J lacks 7 bases; bases without a gene match: 9. The CDR3, from cysteine to phenylalanine, totals 14 residues. The entry retains the CDR3 DNA only, 42 bases that are in frame from base 1. For CDR1 and CDR2, the germline V gene lists SGHVS and FNYEAQ. Libraries were built with multiplex PCR. Sequencing was carried out with an Illumina HiSeq 4000. iRepertoire HTBI primers and Arm-PCR amplification of CDR3 regions were used to construct TCR beta libraries. Gel purification was performed on PCR products prior to sequencing. The study's own analysis went as follows. Gene usage analysis of CDR3 amino acid clonotypes relied on the 60 or so TRBV and fewer than 15 TRBJ segments identified across samples. COPE and FqMerger were used to merge filtered high-quality paired reads into contigs. BLAST was used to align contigs to the IMGT TRBV, TRBD and TRBJ reference genes, and CDR3 was defined following IMGT. Clonotypes above 0.1% frequency were classified as highly expanded clones. Shannon entropy was used to measure repertoire diversity, and the Gini coefficient was used to measure V-J evenness. Clonotypes shared by more than one individual were considered public. The raw public reads went through TCRdb reprocessing: fastp at Q25, MiXCR clone calling, in-frame beta chains kept. When rows share a CDR3 protein, they turn into one entry using the most common DNA and genes. These V and J calls rely on TCRdb rather than the paper's analysis. This sample comprises hundreds of thousands of distinct CDR3 sequences, roughly 23% of them detected only once. Around 12% of the sample belongs to the ten largest clones.

The receptor's source is a female donor with Graves disease. The material sequenced was peripheral blood mononuclear cells (PBMCs), taken when the disease was refractory, from a patient treated with antithyroid drugs. The rearrangement joined TRBV7-6 to TRBJ2-7; 9 central nucleotides agree with TRBD1. The bases read TGTGCCAGCAGCCAAGGACAGGGGAGCGTGGAGCAGTACTTC. Translated, it reads CASSQGQGSVEQYF.